These 5 T cell receptor beta chains were all obtained from the same sample, sequenced in a study of shared clonotypes between healthy human individuals. CD8 cells classed as naive were CD45RO-negative and positively selected for CCR7, excluding terminally differentiated effector memory CD45RA+ cells. Produced via immunoSEQ multiplex PCR; TCRdb's table is partial and in-frame only. The profile covers around 2,100,000 clones, with about 95% appearing a single time and 1.2% taken by the ten largest. The sequenced material came from naive CD8+ T cells sorted from blood. Receptor source: a man aged 18-30 years in good health.

The V gene is TRBV7-6, the J gene TRBJ1-6, with 9 bases lining up with TRBD1. Germline V lookup: CDR1 SGHVS, CDR2 FNYEAQ. This CDR3 spans 16 amino acids. Trimming removed 4 bases from V and 8 bases from J; junction bases left unmatched: 9. The CDR3 here is CASSSAGTGFYSPLHF. The DNA of the CDR3 is TGTGCCAGCAGCTCAGCCGGGACAGGGTTTTATTCACCCCTCCACTTT.

The V and J genes are TRBV9 and TRBJ2-1, with 12 bases identical to TRBD2. V shed 4 bases, J shed 9 bases, and the junction held 8 bases outside the gene matches. Germline V CDR1 and CDR2: SGDLS, YYNGEE. This CDR3 is 15 amino acids long. CDR3 sequence: CASSKRLAGDLEQFF. CDR3 bases: TGTGCCAGCAGCAAACGACTAGCGGGGGATCTTGAGCAGTTCTTC.

The rearrangement joins TRBV29-1 to TRBJ1-3; tentative D call: TRBD1 (5 bases). This CDR3 spans 17 amino acids. Germline V gene sequence: CDR1 SQVTM, CDR2 ANQGSEA. V lost 0 bases and J 3 bases, leaving 18 bases between the germline ends. This chain's CDR3 is CSVEDRDPRDFGNTIYF. For the CDR3, the DNA is TGCAGCGTTGAAGATCGTGACCCCAGGGACTTTGGAAACACCATATATTTT.

This clone was detected once. The rearrangement joins TRBV4-3 to TRBJ2-7; TRBD1 is a possible D gene (6 bases). Between the trimmed V and J ends, which lost 2 bases and 3 bases, there was a span of 14 bases. Germline V gene lookup returns CDR1 LGHNA and CDR2 YSLEER. This CDR3 contains 15 residues. CDR3 coding DNA: TGCGCCAGCAGCCAAACCCAGGGGAGCTTCTACGAGCAGTACTTC. Translating it yields CASSQTQGSFYEQYF.

The chain is built from TRBV7-6 and TRBJ2-7; D unclear. This CDR3 has 16 residues. Germline CDR1 and CDR2: SGHVS and FNYEAQ. V was trimmed by 4 bases and J by 0 bases, leaving 16 bases between them. Here the CDR3 reads CASSSFVKDSSYEQYF. The DNA for the CDR3 is TGTGCCAGCAGCTCCTTTGTGAAGGATTCCTCCTACGAGCAGTACTTC.